The 3 T cell receptor beta chains given below trace back to one sample, sequenced in a study of T cell responses to AZD1222 COVID-19 vaccine. The method was immunoSEQ multiplex PCR; TCRdb's version includes in-frame clones alone and lacks a portion of them. The repertoire consists of 90,000 to 130,000 clones, with about 86% occurring once and the leading ten covering about 3%. The specimen comprised peripheral blood, sampled on day 0 of AZD1222 vaccination. The source is an adult in good health.

V usage is TRBV2 and J usage is TRBJ2-5, with D hard to call. V was shortened by 4 bases and J by 7 bases, with 7 bases between the two germline ends. The CDR3 contains 11 residues. In germline, CDR1 is SNHLY, CDR2 FYNNEI. CDR3 sequence: CASSGLATQYF. The CDR3 DNA sequence: TGTGCCAGCAGTGGGCTGGCGACCCAGTACTTC.

This chain joins TRBV7-9 and TRBJ1-5, with 8 bases lining up with TRBD1. The junction had 6 bases not matched to a gene; V was cut back by 4 bases and J by 4 bases. The CDR3 contains 15 residues. Germline V gene data show CDR1 as SEHNR and CDR2 as FQNEAQ (reference sequence). The DNA of the CDR3 is TGTGCCAGCAGCTCATTGGACAGGGAGAATCAGCCCCAGCATTTT. Its translation: CASSSLDRENQPQHF.

V gene TRBV3-1 (or the pseudogene TRBV3-2) combines with J gene TRBJ1-6; tentative D call: TRBD1 (6 bases). CDR1 and CDR2 from the germline V gene are LGHDT and YNNKEL (reference sequence). Trimming took 3 bases from V and 6 from J, leaving 12 bases between them. The CDR3 has 15 residues. CDR3 sequence: CASSHSDRINSPLHF. The CDR3 bases are TGTGCCAGCAGCCATTCCGACAGGATTAATTCACCCCTCCACTTT.